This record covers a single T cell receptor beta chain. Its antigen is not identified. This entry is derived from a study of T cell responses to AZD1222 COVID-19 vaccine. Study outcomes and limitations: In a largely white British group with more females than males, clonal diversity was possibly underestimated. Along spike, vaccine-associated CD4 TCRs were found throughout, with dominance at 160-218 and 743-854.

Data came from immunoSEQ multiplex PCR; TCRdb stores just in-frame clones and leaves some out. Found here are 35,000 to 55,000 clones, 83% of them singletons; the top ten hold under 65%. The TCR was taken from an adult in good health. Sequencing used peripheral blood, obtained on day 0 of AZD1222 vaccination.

The CDR3 coding sequence is TGTGCCAGCAGTTGGACGGGAGGGAACAATGAGCAGTTCTTC. Its protein is CASSWTGGNNEQFF. The chain couples TRBV6-5 to TRBJ2-1; 8 positions agree with TRBD2. The V segment lost 4 bases and the J segment 5 bases; nucleotides outside the gene matches: 4. The V gene's germline CDR1 is MNHEY and CDR2 SVGAGI. This CDR3 has 14 residues.